This passage covers 19 T cell receptor beta chains from one sample sequenced in a study of neurological immune-mediated disorders. TCRdb used MiXCR to reprocess the 5' RACE reads, holding one entry per CDR3 protein. The sample yields some 50,000 distinct CDR3 sequences, roughly a quarter seen once. Specimen: PBMCs. These receptors were collected from a woman aged 70-85 years in good health.

The chain is built from TRBV20-1 and TRBJ2-1; no clear D. Trimming left V 6 bases short and J 3 bases short, with 12 bases between. CDR3 size: 13 residues. The germline V gene has CDR1 DFQATT and CDR2 SNEGSKA (reference sequence). CDR3 region: CSASPRDYNEQFF. The CDR3 coding sequence is TGCAGTGCCTCACCCAGAGACTACAATGAGCAGTTCTTC.

The genes are TRBV19 and TRBJ1-1, with 8 nucleotides matching TRBD1. The ends lost 2 bases at V and 1 base at J; junction bases unmatched: 0. This CDR3 comprises 14 residues. CDR1 LNHDA and CDR2 SQIVND come from the germline V gene (reference sequence). For the CDR3, the DNA is TGTGCCAGTAGTATACAGGGGGCGAACACTGAAGCTTTCTTT. It is translated as CASSIQGANTEAFF.

This clonotype was seen repeatedly, ten times or more. This chain uses TRBV20-1 with TRBJ2-1, with D hard to call. V was clipped by 5 bases and J by 9 bases, with 11 bases between them. The CDR3 runs to 11 residues. Looked up from germline, CDR1 is DFQATT and CDR2 is SNEGSKA (reference sequence). In DNA, the CDR3 is TGCAGTGCTTTAAGGTTACCTGAGCAGTTCTTC. As protein: CSALRLPEQFF.

The rearrangement uses TRBV30 and TRBJ1-5; 9 nucleotides match TRBD1. The CDR3 is made up of 16 amino acids. In germline, CDR1 is GTSNPN, CDR2 SVGIG (reference sequence). V trimming: 2 bases; J trimming: 4 bases; junction bases outside the gene matches: 9. The CDR3 loop is CAWSRYFDRGNQPQHF. The DNA for the CDR3 is TGTGCCTGGAGTAGGTACTTTGACAGGGGGAATCAGCCCCAGCATTTT.

This clonotype has at least ten counts. This chain links TRBV3-1 with TRBJ1-6, with no clear D. The CDR3 runs 14 residues. The V end was cut by 1 base, the J end by 8 bases, with 9 bases between. Looked up from germline, CDR1 is LGHDT and CDR2 is YNNKEL (reference sequence). The CDR3 reads CASSQGSFDSPLHF. For the CDR3, the DNA is TGTGCCAGCAGCCAAGGCAGCTTCGATTCACCCCTCCACTTT.

This clonotype was counted many times. This rearrangement joins TRBV5-1 to TRBJ2-7, with D perhaps TRBD2 (6 bases). V was clipped by 0 bases and J by 2 bases, with 15 bases between them. Germline V CDR1 and CDR2: SGHRS, YFSETQ. There are 16 residues in the CDR3. The chain's CDR3 is CASSLDPAGPPYEQYF. The CDR3 DNA reads as TGCGCCAGCAGCTTGGATCCGGCGGGACCCCCCTACGAGCAGTACTTC. Filled out from reference TRBV5-1 and TRBJ2-7, the complete variable domain reads KAGVTQTPRYLIKTRGQQVTLSCSPISGHRSVSWYQQTPGQGLQFLFEYFSETQRNKGNFPGRFSGRQFSNSRSEMNVSTLELGDSALYLCASSLDPAGPPYEQYFGPGTRLTVT.

This clonotype was observed many times. This chain links TRBV12-3 or TRBV12-4 with TRBJ1-1; possibly TRBD1 for D (5 bases). Trimming removed 2 bases at V and 3 bases at J, with 7 bases between. This CDR3 contains 13 residues. This CDR3 reads CASSLRGDTEAFF. The CDR3 DNA reads as TGTGCCAGCAGTTTACGGGGGGACACTGAAGCTTTCTTT.

This clonotype was detected only once. The chain has TRBV25-1 and TRBJ2-4; TRBD1 or TRBD2 may be the D gene (5 bases each). Germline CDR1 MGHDK, CDR2 SYGVNS. V was trimmed by 7 bases and J by 5 bases, leaving 15 bases between them. This CDR3 has 14 residues. CDR3 region: CASTASVGENIQYF. CDR3 in DNA: TGTGCCAGCACCGCCTCAGTGGGGGAAAACATTCAGTACTTC.

This clonotype came up a few times. The chain couples TRBV7-9 to TRBJ2-5; TRBD1 aligns across 8 bases. The germline gives CDR1 SEHNR, CDR2 FQNEAQ (reference sequence). V trimming: 0 bases; J trimming: 4 bases; junction bases outside the gene matches: 7. The CDR3 loop spans 16 amino acids. The DNA of the CDR3 is TGTGCCAGCAGCTTAGCGTTCGGACAGGGAGGAGAGACCCAGTACTTC. Its translation: CASSLAFGQGGETQYF.

The chain couples TRBV20-1 to TRBJ2-4; TRBD2 aligns across 8 bases. CDR1 and CDR2 from the germline V gene are DFQATT and SNEGSKA (reference sequence). V was clipped by 6 bases and J by 0 bases; unmatched bases: 4. The CDR3 length is 14 residues. The CDR3 DNA follows: TGCAGTGCGGAGGCGGGGGGAGCCAAAAACATTCAGTACTTC. Protein sequence: CSAEAGGAKNIQYF.

This clonotype occurred many times. The chain combines TRBV5-1 with TRBJ2-3; 12 bases line up with TRBD2. The CDR3 spans 14 residues. With 7 bases clipped from V and 4 bases from J, the junction kept 4 bases outside the gene matches. The germline V gene has CDR1 SGHRS and CDR2 YFSETQ. The CDR3 reads CASRLAGASDTQYF. In nucleotides, the CDR3 is TGCGCCAGCCGACTAGCGGGAGCGTCAGATACGCAGTATTTT.

Ten or more counts support this clonotype. This sequence joins TRBV9 and TRBJ2-1, with 7 positions matching TRBD2. Germline CDR1 is SGDLS and CDR2 is YYNGEE. The junction had 13 bases not matched to a gene; V was cut back by 4 bases and J by 6 bases. CDR3 size: 16 residues. CDR3 loop: CASSPLRVAGSNEQFF. CDR3 in DNA: TGTGCCAGCAGCCCGCTGAGGGTAGCGGGTTCCAATGAGCAGTTCTTC.

This clonotype was observed at least ten times. The chain employs TRBV20-1 and TRBJ2-1; the match to TRBD2 covers 7 bases. V lost 4 bases and J lost 0; bases outside the gene matches: 9. The CDR3 spans 16 residues. Per the germline V gene, CDR1 is DFQATT and CDR2 is SNEGSKA (reference sequence). The CDR3 DNA is TGCAGTGCTATCCGACTAGCTTCAAGCTCCTACAATGAGCAGTTCTTC. Its translation: CSAIRLASSSYNEQFF.

V usage is TRBV18 and J usage is TRBJ1-1, with a tentative D call TRBD1 (5 bases). This CDR3 spans 15 amino acids. The germline CDR1 and CDR2 sequences are KGHSH and LQKENI. The ends were cut back, 1 base at V and 0 bases at J, with 9 bases in the middle. CDR3 coding DNA: TGTGCCAGCTCACCACTAACGGGGGTGAACACTGAAGCTTTCTTT. Protein sequence: CASSPLTGVNTEAFF.

This clonotype was seen at least ten times. The V and J genes are TRBV5-1 and TRBJ2-1; TRBD2 matches 7 bases. This CDR3 is 16 amino acids long. CDR1 and CDR2 (germline): SGHRS, YFSETQ. Losses at the gene ends were 0 bases for V and 5 bases for J; bases not matched to a gene: 8. The CDR3 bases are TGCGCCAGCAGCTTGGCCGGGGGGAGGGATCACAATGAGCAGTTCTTC. This codes for CASSLAGGRDHNEQFF.

The table lists this clonotype with many counts. The chain joins TRBV4-1 to TRBJ1-4; the D gene is possibly TRBD1 (5 bases). V was shortened by 0 bases and J by 7 bases, with 12 bases between the two germline ends. Germline CDR1 is MGHRA and CDR2 is YSYEKL. The CDR3 has 15 residues. CDR3 DNA sequence: TGCGCCAGCAGCCAAGAATGGGCAAGGGGTGAAAAACTGTTTTTT. It encodes CASSQEWARGEKLFF.

The chain employs TRBV6-1 and TRBJ2-2; 14 bases line up with TRBD2. This CDR3 has 18 amino acids. Trimming at V came to 6 bases and at J to 0 bases, leaving 6 bases not matched to a gene. CDR1 MNHNS and CDR2 SASEGT come from the germline V gene. Here the CDR3 reads CASRRTSGGPANTGELFF. CDR3 nucleotides: TGTGCCAGCAGGAGGACTAGCGGGGGGCCCGCGAACACCGGGGAGCTGTTTTTT.

The sample holds many counts of this clonotype. The chain recombines TRBV5-1 with TRBJ2-5; 7 nucleotides align to TRBD1. Per germline, CDR1 SGHRS and CDR2 YFSETQ. The CDR3 has 15 residues. Losses at the gene ends were 1 base for V and 1 base for J; bases not matched to a gene: 4. The DNA for the CDR3 is TGCGCCAGCAGCTTGAGGGGACAGCCCCAAGAGACCCAGTACTTC. Encoded protein: CASSLRGQPQETQYF.

V is TRBV11-2 and J is TRBJ2-5; 7 positions agree with TRBD1. The CDR3 totals 14 residues. The V gene's germline CDR1 is SGHAT and CDR2 FQNNGV. With 6 bases clipped from V and 2 bases from J, the junction kept 6 bases outside the gene matches. The CDR3 nucleotides read TGTGCCAGCAGGACAGGGTCGGCGCAAGAGACCCAGTACTTC. Encoded protein: CASRTGSAQETQYF.